This T cell receptor (beta chain) was sequenced for a study of shared clonotypes between healthy human individuals. Sequencing used immunoSEQ multiplex PCR; TCRdb keeps in-frame clones, though not all of them. Among about 820,000 clones listed, about 92% were seen once. Terminally differentiated effector memory CD45RA+ cells were excluded by CCR7 positive selection of CD45RO-negative cells. The CDR3 has 12 residues. Per the germline V gene, CDR1 is MNHEY and CDR2 is SVGAGI. Trimming shortened V by 4 bases and J by 10 bases, and 11 bases separated the two germline ends. The sample consisted of naive CD8+ T cells sorted from blood. V gene TRBV6-5 combines with J gene TRBJ2-1; D is uncertain. The receptor was derived from a man aged 25-40 years in good health. The CDR3 DNA sequence: TGTGCCAGCAGTTTAGACACCGTCGAGCAGTTCTTC. Its translation is CASSLDTVEQFF.